This entry lists 20 T cell receptor beta chains sequenced from one sample in a study of T cells in Graves' hyperthyroidism and ophthalmopathy. Amplification of TCR beta CDR3 regions was performed using RNA transcripts as template. First-round RT-PCR targeting the TCR CDR3 was performed with the HTBI primer set. Each CDR3 protein gets one entry after TCRdb re-called the multiplex PCR reads with MiXCR. The table has a few hundred thousand distinct CDR3 sequences, about 43% seen once. The sample comprised peripheral blood or thyroid tissue (not recorded which). The origin of the receptors is an adult woman with Graves' disease, either hyperthyroidism or ophthalmopathy (not recorded which).

The rearrangement joins TRBV20-1 to TRBJ1-2; D might be TRBD1 (6 bases). Trimming took off 0 bases at V and 12 bases at J, with 14 bases between the two ends. Germline CDR1 reads DFQATT; CDR2 reads SNEGSKA (reference sequence). The CDR3 has 12 residues. For the CDR3, the DNA is TGCAGTGCTAGAGATCGGGGGGGGGGCGACACCTTC. This encodes CSARDRGGGDTF.

This chain links TRBV7-2 with TRBJ1-4, with TRBD1 identical over 7 bases. The CDR3 is 16 amino acids. With 2 bases clipped from V and 7 bases from J, the junction kept 10 bases outside the gene matches. Germline V gene lookup returns CDR1 SGHTA and CDR2 FQGNSA. CDR3 loop: CASSLRGLGPPEKLFF. CDR3 nucleotides: TGTGCCAGCAGCTTAAGGGGGCTTGGACCACCTGAAAAACTGTTTTTT.

The chain recombines TRBV18 with TRBJ1-1; D is unclear. Per germline, CDR1 KGHSH and CDR2 LQKENI. CDR3 size: 13 residues. The germline V and J ends were trimmed by 2 bases and 4 bases, with 8 bases remaining between them. This CDR3 is CASSPGRATEAFF. The CDR3 nucleotides are TGTGCCAGCTCACCAGGGCGGGCCACTGAAGCTTTCTTT.

This sequence joins TRBV20-1 and TRBJ1-2; TRBD1 is a possible D gene (5 bases). V gave up 0 bases and J gave up 0 bases, with 14 bases separating them. Germline V lookup: CDR1 DFQATT, CDR2 SNEGSKA (reference sequence). The CDR3 runs to 16 residues. The CDR3 nucleotides are TGCAGTGCTAGAGATCAGGGTTGGGCAACTAACTATGGCTACACCTTC. It is translated as CSARDQGWATNYGYTF.

This chain joins TRBV5-8 and TRBJ1-2, with a weak D call TRBD1 (6 bases). Germline lookup yields CDR1 SGHTS and CDR2 YDEGEE. With 4 bases removed from V and 4 bases from J, the gap between germline ends came to 14 bases. The CDR3 runs to 14 residues. The CDR3, as DNA: TGTGCCAGCAGCGCCCGGGGGCTTGGCTATGGCTACACCTTC. Its translation: CASSARGLGYGYTF.

The rearrangement uses TRBV20-1 and TRBJ1-6, with 7 positions matching TRBD1. This CDR3 is built from 15 residues. J gave up 10 bases and V 1 base, and 10 bases lay outside the gene matches. Germline values: CDR1 DFQATT, CDR2 SNEGSKA (reference sequence). The CDR3 loop reads CSARVWKTGESPLHF. The CDR3 nucleotides are TGCAGTGCTAGAGTTTGGAAAACAGGGGAGTCACCCCTCCACTTT.

This clonotype was detected many times. The chain carries TRBV5-1 and TRBJ1-2; 10 bases fit TRBD1. With V trimmed by 6 bases and J by 6 bases, 17 bases remained unmatched. This CDR3 has 17 residues. Per the germline V gene, CDR1 is SGHRS and CDR2 is YFSETQ. The CDR3 loop reads CASTYGQGEMGGDGYTF. In DNA, the CDR3 is TGCGCCAGCACCTACGGACAGGGGGAGATGGGAGGAGATGGCTACACCTTC.

The table lists this clonotype with many counts. The V call is TRBV2, the J call TRBJ2-7; 7 nucleotides agree with TRBD1. The CDR3 sequence is 18 residues long. Trimming took 6 bases from V and 3 from J; bases not matched to a gene: 20. CDR1 SNHLY and CDR2 FYNNEI come from the germline V gene. CDR3 sequence reads: CASRQPRGEGARSYEQYF. CDR3 nucleotide sequence: TGTGCCAGCAGACAACCCCGGGGCGAGGGGGCGCGAAGCTACGAGCAGTACTTC.

Only a few counts were recorded for this clonotype. The gene calls are TRBV11-2 and TRBJ2-7, with D unclear. Trimming stripped 4 bases from V and 2 bases from J, with 12 bases between. CDR3 length: 14 residues. The germline CDR1 and CDR2 sequences are SGHAT and FQNNGV. The CDR3 DNA reads as TGTGCCAGCAGCTCTGTTGACGGGCCCTACGAGCAGTACTTC. Its protein is CASSSVDGPYEQYF. Full variable domain (remainder filled in from reference TRBV11-2 and TRBJ2-7): EAGVAQSPRYKIIEKRQSVAFWCNPISGHATLYWYQQILGQGPKLLIQFQNNGVVDDSQLPKDRFSAERLKGVDSTLKIQPAKLEDSAVYLCASSSVDGPYEQYFGPGTRLTVT.

This clonotype came up many times. The V and J genes are TRBV2 and TRBJ2-7; TRBD1 matches 8 bases. V shed 4 bases and J 5 bases; nucleotides not matched to a gene: 4. Germline V CDR1 and CDR2: SNHLY, FYNNEI. This CDR3 contains 13 residues. DNA of the CDR3: TGTGCCAGCAGTGCGGGACAGGTCCACGAGCAGTACTTC. This translates into CASSAGQVHEQYF.

Here the CDR3 DNA reads TGTGCCAGCCTTAGGGTCGGGGGGGGAACTAATGAAAAACTGTTTTTT. Its translation is CASLRVGGGTNEKLFF. The chain employs TRBV7-9 and TRBJ1-4, with D maybe TRBD1 (5 bases). V was pared by 8 bases and J by 1 base, with 17 bases between. Per the germline V gene, CDR1 is SEHNR and CDR2 is FQNEAQ (reference sequence). The CDR3 is 16 residues long.

This clonotype appeared many times. This CDR3 is CSVGQGAGQPQHF. Here the CDR3 DNA reads TGCAGCGTTGGGCAGGGGGCGGGTCAGCCCCAGCATTTT. The chain employs TRBV29-1 and TRBJ1-5, with TRBD1 matching 8 bases. J was trimmed by 6 bases and V by 4 bases; bases with no gene match: 5. The CDR3 covers 13 residues. Germline CDR1 reads SQVTM; CDR2 reads ANQGSEA.

This clonotype was observed a single time. This sequence joins TRBV11-2 and TRBJ2-1; weak D call: TRBD2 (6 bases). V was cut by 1 base and J by 9 bases, with 16 bases left in between. The V gene's germline CDR1 is SGHAT and CDR2 FQNNGV. The CDR3 length is 15 residues. The CDR3 sequence is CASSLVRLETGEQFF. Written as DNA, the CDR3 is TGTGCCAGCAGCTTAGTCCGACTAGAGACGGGTGAGCAGTTCTTC.

The chain has TRBV2 and TRBJ1-1, with TRBD1 matching 9 bases. The CDR3 loop spans 15 amino acids. With 7 bases clipped from V and 2 bases from J, the junction kept 8 bases outside the gene matches. CDR1 and CDR2 (germline): SNHLY, FYNNEI. The CDR3 DNA reads as TGTGCCAGCACCGAAGGGACAGGGAGAAACACTGAAGCTTTCTTT. This translates into CASTEGTGRNTEAFF.

This clonotype came up many times. V usage is TRBV7-9 and J usage is TRBJ1-3; D unclear. Trimming took off 7 bases at V and 7 bases at J, with 11 bases between the two ends. The CDR3 consists of 12 residues. Germline V gives CDR1 SEHNR, CDR2 FQNEAQ (reference sequence). CDR3 residues: CASKGPGNTIYF. CDR3 nucleotides: TGTGCCAGCAAGGGTCCCGGGAACACCATATATTTT.

This clonotype was seen repeatedly, ten times or more. This chain uses TRBV12-3 or TRBV12-4 with TRBJ1-6; 11 bases fit TRBD1. This CDR3 spans 17 amino acids. Trimming took 6 bases from V and 0 from J; bases not matched to a gene: 4. The CDR3 region is CASRSGTGGSYNSPLHF. The CDR3, as DNA: TGTGCCAGCAGGTCCGGGACAGGGGGCTCCTATAATTCACCCCTCCACTTT.

This chain links TRBV12-3 or TRBV12-4 with TRBJ2-7, with 12 bases lining up with TRBD1. The V and J ends lost 6 bases and 7 bases, in that order; junction bases with no gene match: 10. The CDR3 totals 15 residues. The CDR3: CASRQTRDRGREQYF. For the CDR3, the DNA is TGTGCCAGCAGGCAAACTCGGGACAGGGGGCGTGAGCAGTACTTC.

This clonotype was observed a handful of times. As DNA, the CDR3 is TGTGCCATCAGGGACAGGGGACTCGAGCAGTACTTC. Encoded protein: CAIRDRGLEQYF. This sequence joins TRBV10-3 and TRBJ2-7, with 9 bases lining up with TRBD1. The CDR3 contains 12 residues. CDR1 is ENHRY and CDR2 is SYGVKD in the germline V gene. J gave up 6 bases and V 6 bases, and 3 bases lay outside the gene matches.

Note on this clonotype: This may arise from a read error, as a much more abundant clone is one base away. The chain carries TRBV4-1 and TRBJ1-5; D is perhaps TRBD1 (5 bases). Germline V lookup: CDR1 MGHRA, CDR2 YSYEKL. Trimming took off 2 bases at V and 7 bases at J, with 18 bases between the two ends. There are 16 residues in the CDR3. The CDR3 spells CASSQTGDPLPQPQHF. The CDR3 DNA is TGCGCCAGCAGCCAAACCGGGGACCCCCTCCCACAGCCCCAGCATTTT.

The sample holds many counts of this clonotype. The chain employs TRBV6-2 or TRBV6-3 and TRBJ1-2; tentatively, D is TRBD1 (5 bases). With 8 bases removed from V and 10 bases from J, the gap between germline ends came to 20 bases. In germline, CDR1 is MNHEY, CDR2 SVGEGT. The CDR3 sequence is 13 residues long. The CDR3 sequence: CASRLEGTSIYTF. The CDR3, as DNA: TGTGCCAGCCGCCTGGAGGGGACCTCGATCTACACCTTC.